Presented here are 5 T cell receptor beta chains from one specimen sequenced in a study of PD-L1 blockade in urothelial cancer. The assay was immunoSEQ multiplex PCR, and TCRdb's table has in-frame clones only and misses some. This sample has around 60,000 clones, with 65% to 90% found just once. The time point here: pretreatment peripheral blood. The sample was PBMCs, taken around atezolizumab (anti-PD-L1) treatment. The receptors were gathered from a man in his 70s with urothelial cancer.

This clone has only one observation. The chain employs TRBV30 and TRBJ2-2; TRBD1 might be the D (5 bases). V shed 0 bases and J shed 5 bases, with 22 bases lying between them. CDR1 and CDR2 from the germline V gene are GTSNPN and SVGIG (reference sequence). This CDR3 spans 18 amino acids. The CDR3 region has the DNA TGTGCCTGGAGTGTACTGTCCCTCAACTCCGCAGGGACCGGGGAGCTGTTTTTT. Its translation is CAWSVLSLNSAGTGELFF.

This CDR3 reads CASSQGPEPWEQYF. The CDR3 DNA follows: TGTGCCAGCAGCCAAGGACCGGAGCCCTGGGAGCAGTACTTC. The chain couples TRBV14 to TRBJ2-7; D gene unclear. The CDR3 extends over 14 amino acids. Germline CDR1 SGHDN, CDR2 FVKESK. The V end lost 1 base, the J end lost 7 bases, and 14 bases lay between the germline ends. Based on the CDR3 plus reference TRBV14 and TRBJ2-7, the full variable domain is EAGVTQFPSHSVIEKGQTVTLRCDPISGHDNLYWYRRVMGKEIKFLLHFVKESKQDESGMPNNRFLAERTGGTYSTLKVQPAELEDSGVYFCASSQGPEPWEQYFGPGTRLTVT.

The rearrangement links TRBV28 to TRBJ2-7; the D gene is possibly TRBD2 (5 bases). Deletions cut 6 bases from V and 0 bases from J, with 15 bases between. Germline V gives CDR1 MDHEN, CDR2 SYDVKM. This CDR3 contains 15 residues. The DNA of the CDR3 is TGTGCCAGCAGCCCCTCCGGGATGAGCTCCTACGAGCAGTACTTC. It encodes CASSPSGMSSYEQYF.

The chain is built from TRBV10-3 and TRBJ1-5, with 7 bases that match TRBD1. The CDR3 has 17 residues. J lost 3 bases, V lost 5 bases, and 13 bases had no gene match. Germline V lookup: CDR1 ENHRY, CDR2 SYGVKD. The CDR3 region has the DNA TGTGCCATCAGTCCCTCTAGCGGGGACAGCTACAATCAGCCCCAGCATTTT. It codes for CAISPSSGDSYNQPQHF.

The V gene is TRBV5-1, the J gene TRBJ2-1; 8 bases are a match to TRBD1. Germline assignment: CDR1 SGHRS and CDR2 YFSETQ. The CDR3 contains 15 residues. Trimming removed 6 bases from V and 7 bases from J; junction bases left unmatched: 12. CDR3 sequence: CASTRTGQAGNEQFF. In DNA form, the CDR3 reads TGCGCCAGCACCCGGACAGGGCAGGCAGGGAATGAGCAGTTCTTC.